This T cell receptor beta chain was captured by sequencing in a study of T cell repertoires in cytomegalovirus infection. At the level of the study: Public TCR beta signatures were indicative of both CMV infection and a matching HLA type. Study findings and constraints: Cumulative frequency of public TCR beta families picked out carriers of CMV plus the relevant HLA.

This clonotype was detected only a few times. The antigen is unknown. TCRdb reprocessed the reads with MiXCR, giving one entry per CDR3 protein. The sample records fewer than 300,000 distinct CDR3 sequences, about 25% being singletons. Specimen: PBMCs. The clonotype comes from a human donor in good health (CMV status not recorded). Some clones in this sample may be carry-over from other donors' samples.

CDR3 amino acids: CASSSARGLNQPQHF. In DNA form, the CDR3 reads TGTGCCAGCAGCTCAGCCCGAGGGCTTAATCAGCCCCAGCATTTT. V and J are TRBV11-2 and TRBJ1-5, with D uncertain. Germline lookup yields CDR1 SGHAT and CDR2 FQNNGV. The CDR3 is made up of 15 amino acids. V was shortened by 4 bases and J by 4 bases, with 14 bases between the two germline ends. The full variable domain, rest sourced from reference TRBV11-2 and TRBJ1-5, is EAGVAQSPRYKIIEKRQSVAFWCNPISGHATLYWYQQILGQGPKLLIQFQNNGVVDDSQLPKDRFSAERLKGVDSTLKIQPAKLEDSAVYLCASSSARGLNQPQHFGDGTRLSIL.